Detailed here is one TCR beta chain. Its antigen is not identified. The data originate from a study of T-cell memory formation after mild COVID-19. Study summary: In these data, TCR clusters were largely donor specific. Study observations and caveats: Certain responding clones were present in pre-infection memory, suggesting participation of cross-reactive memory.

UMIs and sample barcodes were carried by the TCR alpha and TCR beta cDNA libraries that 5'RACE produced using constant-segment primers. TCRdb analysed the 5' RACE reads with MiXCR anew, one entry per CDR3 protein. Among fewer than 400,000 distinct CDR3 sequences, 15% to 20% were seen once, and the ten largest hold approximately 21%. CDR1 SQVTM and CDR2 ANQGSEA come from the germline V gene. The CDR3 covers 11 residues. After removal of 6 bases from V and 4 bases from J, the junction contained 2 bases not matched to a gene. Specimen: PBMCs or a T cell subset sorted from them (not recorded which). The sequence derives from a man aged 18 to 29 who had mild COVID-19 (a few samples of this study predate the infection). Cell type and time point are not known. The rearrangement joins TRBV29-1 to TRBJ1-1; TRBD1 matches at 7 bases. The CDR3 sequence: CSVGDSTEAFF. The CDR3 DNA reads as TGCAGCGTGGGGGACAGCACTGAAGCTTTCTTT.